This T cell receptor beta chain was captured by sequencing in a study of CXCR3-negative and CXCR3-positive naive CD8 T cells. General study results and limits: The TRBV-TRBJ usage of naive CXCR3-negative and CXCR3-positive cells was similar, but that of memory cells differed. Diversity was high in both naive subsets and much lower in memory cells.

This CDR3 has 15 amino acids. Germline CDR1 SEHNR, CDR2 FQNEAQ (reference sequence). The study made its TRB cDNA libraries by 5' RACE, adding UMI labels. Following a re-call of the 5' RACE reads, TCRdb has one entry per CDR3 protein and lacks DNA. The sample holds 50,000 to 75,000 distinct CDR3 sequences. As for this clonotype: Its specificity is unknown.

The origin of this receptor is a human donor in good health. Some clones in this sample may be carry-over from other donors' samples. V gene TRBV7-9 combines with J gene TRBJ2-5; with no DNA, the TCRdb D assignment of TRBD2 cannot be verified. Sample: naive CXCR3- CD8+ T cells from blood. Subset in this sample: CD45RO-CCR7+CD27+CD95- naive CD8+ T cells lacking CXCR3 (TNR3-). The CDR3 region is CASSSGLEIYETQYF. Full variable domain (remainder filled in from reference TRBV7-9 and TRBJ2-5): DTGVSQNPRHKITKRGQNVTFRCDPISEHNRLYWYRQTLGQGPEFLTYFQNEAQLEKSRLLSDRFSAERPKGSFSTLEIQRTEQGDSAMYLCASSSGLEIYETQYFGPGTRLLVL.